These T cell receptor beta chains were read from a single sample in a study of blood T cell repertoires in COVID-19. The table came from immunoSEQ multiplex PCR; TCRdb's copy has only in-frame clones and leaves some out. The table lists about 200,000 clones, approximately 90% of them singletons, with roughly a fifth in the top ten. Sequenced: peripheral blood. The receptors derive from a man aged 55 to 70 with active or convalescent COVID-19. Each CDR3 is given with its conserved first and last residue. The D gene is left open where the match is weak. Clone size appears in some rows only: once, few, many, or a class for an expanded clone.

>-|TRBD1|TRBV10-2|TRBJ2-4
TGCGCCAGCTCAGATCTCAGGGGGTTGGCCAAAAACATTCAGTACTTC
CASSDLRGLAKNIQYF
>-|-|TRBV3-1/TRBV3-2|TRBJ1-2
TGTGCCAGCAGCCAAGGTTCCCTCTATGGCTACACCTTC
CASSQGSLYGYTF
>-|-|TRBV3-1/TRBV3-2|TRBJ2-2
TGTGCCAGCAGCCAAGGTAGCCCCCATGTGACTAACACCGGGGAGCTGTTTTTT
CASSQGSPHVTNTGELFF
>-|-|TRBV5-3|TRBJ1-2
TGTCACACGGGCTATGGCTACACCTTC
CHTGYGYTF
>-|TRBD1|TRBV19|TRBJ2-3
TGTGCCAGTAGTATAGAGGGACAGGGTCGAGATACGCAGTATTTT
CASSIEGQGRDTQYF
>once|-|TRBV6-5|TRBJ2-3
TGTGCCAGCAGGGAGAGTTTTAGCACAGATACGCAGTATTTT
CASRESFSTDTQYF
>-|TRBD1|TRBV7-6|TRBJ2-2
TGTGCCAGCAGCTTACAGGGGGCGAACACCGGGGAGCTGTTTTTT
CASSLQGANTGELFF
>-|-|TRBV6-5|TRBJ1-2
TGTGCCAGCAGTTACCCCACGTCCGGGACATATGGCTACACCTTC
CASSYPTSGTYGYTF
>-|-|TRBV27|TRBJ1-5
TGTGCCAGCAGTTTAAAAGGGGATCAGCCCCAGCATTTT
CASSLKGDQPQHF
>-|-|TRBV5-1|TRBJ1-1
TGCGCCAGCAGCGTGGGCGGAGGAGGTGAAGCTTTCTTT
CASSVGGGGEAFF
>-|-|TRBV2|TRBJ2-1
TGTGCCAGCAGTGAGGTCCAGGCCGCCTACAATGAGCAGTTCTTC
CASSEVQAAYNEQFF
>-|TRBD2|TRBV3-1/TRBV3-2|TRBJ2-3
TGTGCCAGCAGCCAAATGGCGGGGGGAGGGACAGATACGCAGTATTTT
CASSQMAGGGTDTQYF
>-|TRBD1|TRBV7-9|TRBJ1-4
TGTGCCAGCAGTACAGGGGGGTCGGGTGAAAAACTGTTTTTT
CASSTGGSGEKLFF
>once|-|TRBV10-3|TRBJ1-5
TGTGCCATCAGTGATAGTTCAGGCCTTAATCAGCCCCAGCATTTT
CAISDSSGLNQPQHF
>-|-|TRBV6-2/TRBV6-3|TRBJ2-1
TGTGCCAGCAGTTACTCGCTACCCTGGGGGGGGCGCAATGAGCAGTTCTTC
CASSYSLPWGGRNEQFF
>-|-|TRBV28|TRBJ2-7
TGTGCCAGCAGTCGTAGAATAGTGCCGGGGTCCTACGAGCAGTACTTC
CASSRRIVPGSYEQYF
>-|TRBD2|TRBV10-2|TRBJ2-5
TGCGCCACCAACAGCGCTAGCGGGCAAGAGACCCAGTACTTC
CATNSASGQETQYF
>-|-|TRBV3-1/TRBV3-2|TRBJ1-2
TGTGCCAGCAGCACCGGGGAATCCGGTGGCTACACCTTC
CASSTGESGGYTF
>-|TRBD2|TRBV5-1|TRBJ2-1
TGCGCCAGCAGCTCCGGGACTAGCGGGGGTGTTACGGATGAGCAGTTCTTC
CASSSGTSGGVTDEQFF
>-|-|TRBV6-5|TRBJ2-5
TGTGCCAGCACGAGGGGGGGGATGGAGACCCAGTACTTC
CASTRGGMETQYF
>-|-|TRBV2|TRBJ1-2
TGTGCCAGCTACTCAGGGCAGGTGGGCTATGGCTACACCTTC
CASYSGQVGYGYTF
>-|TRBD1|TRBV19|TRBJ2-6
TGTGCCAGTAGGACAGGGGATGGGGCCAACGTCCTGACTTTC
CASRTGDGANVLTF
>-|-|TRBV7-2|TRBJ1-6
TGTGCCAGCAGCTTGGGTAGGGAGAGACTCTATAATTCACCCCTCCACTTT
CASSLGRERLYNSPLHF
>-|TRBD2|TRBV11-1|TRBJ2-5
TGTGCCAGCAGCCGCGGGCGGGGGAGGTACCAAGAGACCCAGTACTTC
CASSRGRGRYQETQYF
>-|-|TRBV2|TRBJ2-2
TGTGCCAGCAGACGACAGGAATCGAACACCGGGGAGCTGTTTTTT
CASRRQESNTGELFF
>-|TRBD1|TRBV10-3|TRBJ1-4
TGTGCCATCAGTGAGGCCCGGGACAGGGGCCCAACTAATGAAAAACTGTTTTTT
CAISEARDRGPTNEKLFF
>-|TRBD2|TRBV18|TRBJ2-1
TGTGCCAGCTCATCCCTAGCGGGCTCCTACAATGAGCAGTTCTTC
CASSSLAGSYNEQFF
>few|TRBD2|TRBV5-1|TRBJ2-3
TGCGCCAGCAGCTTACTACCGCGGACGGGGGGAGCGGTCCGGGGGACAGATACGCAGTATTTT
CASSLLPRTGGAVRGTDTQYF
>once|TRBD1|TRBV19|TRBJ1-2
TGTGCCAGTAGTTTACAGGGGAAGGATGGCTACACCTTC
CASSLQGKDGYTF
>-|-|TRBV9|TRBJ2-7
TGTGCCAGCAGCGGCTCCGGGACAAACTCCTACGAGCAGTACTTC
CASSGSGTNSYEQYF
>-|TRBD1|TRBV19|TRBJ1-3
TGTGCCAGTAGGAATACAGGGGCCGCGGGTGGAAACACCATATATTTT
CASRNTGAAGGNTIYF